The 11 T cell receptor beta chains below come from one sample, sequenced in a study of T cells in localized non-small cell lung cancer. This table comes from immunoSEQ multiplex PCR, and its TCRdb copy is limited to in-frame clones, with some not included. The sample holds fewer than 7,000 clones; 35% to 45% are singletons and the top ten take roughly 8.7%. Sequenced here: lung tumor tissue, sampled before any cancer treatment. The receptors were gathered from a male donor at least 60 years old with stage I squamous cell lung carcinoma.

This clone is labeled as medium-sized (0.01 to 0.1%). At one end, the junction sequence differs from germline, possibly due to a read error. This chain joins TRBV16 and TRBJ1-4, with D possibly TRBD1 on 5 matching bases. The germline gives CDR1 KGHSY, CDR2 FQNENV. The CDR3 contains 12 residues. The CDR3: CASSQLNRDRTF. For the CDR3, the DNA is TGTGCCAGCAGCCAATTAAACCGGGACCGCACCTTT.

The sample holds a few counts of this clone. The genes are TRBV6-7 and TRBJ1-1, with 7 bases lining up with TRBD1. TRBV6-7 is given ORF status, its function remaining uncertain. This CDR3 is built from 14 residues. Trimming at V came to 5 bases and at J to 1 base, leaving 4 bases not matched to a gene. In nucleotides, the CDR3 is TGTGCCAGCAGTGCCAGGACAGGGAACACTGAAGCTTTCTTT. It is translated as CASSARTGNTEAFF.

In its sample, this clone ranks as medium-sized. The chain recombines TRBV11-3 with TRBJ2-3, with D possibly matching TRBD2 (6 bases). The CDR3 spans 14 residues. Trimming took off 3 bases at V and 6 bases at J, with 13 bases between the two ends. Germline V CDR1 and CDR2: SGHNT, YENEEA. The CDR3 nucleotides read TGTGCCAGCAGCTTTGCGGGGCGCAGGGATACGCAGTATTTT. Translation: CASSFAGRRDTQYF. The full variable domain, rest sourced from reference TRBV11-3 and TRBJ2-3, is EAGVVQSPRYKIIEKKQPVAFWCNPISGHNTLYWYLQNLGQGPELLIRYENEEAVDDSQLPKDRFSAERLKGVDSTLKIQPAELGDSAVYLCASSFAGRRDTQYFGPGTRLTVL.

This clone showed up just a few times. CDR3 protein: CASSEDWIREKLFF. The CDR3 region has the DNA TGTGCCAGCAGCGAGGACTGGATAAGGGAAAAACTGTTTTTT. The rearrangement joins TRBV9 to TRBJ1-4; D gene unclear. V was shortened by 3 bases and J by 8 bases, with 14 bases between the two germline ends. Germline assignment: CDR1 SGDLS and CDR2 YYNGEE. The CDR3 is made up of 14 amino acids.

This chain links TRBV19 with TRBJ2-1, with a possible D match to TRBD1 (5 bases). CDR3 size: 13 residues. V shed 3 bases and J shed 5 bases, with 8 bases lying between them. Germline CDR1 is LNHDA and CDR2 is SQIVND (reference sequence). The CDR3 region has the DNA TGTGCCAGTAGTATGGGCAGGGACAATGAGCAGTTCTTC. It encodes CASSMGRDNEQFF.

This clone was picked up a small number of times. The chain combines TRBV6-8 with TRBJ1-2; D is ambiguous. Germline lookup yields CDR1 MNHGY and CDR2 SAAAGT. The CDR3 is made up of 12 amino acids. V was clipped by 8 bases and J by 1 base, with 8 bases between them. The CDR3 DNA reads TGTGCCAGCGGGTTAATTAACTATGGCTACACCTTC. Its translation: CASGLINYGYTF.

This clone is judged medium-sized. J is TRBJ1-2 and V is TRBV4-1; no firm D call. This CDR3 contains 14 residues. V shed 0 bases and J shed 2 bases, with 7 bases lying between them. Germline loops: CDR1 MGHRA, CDR2 YSYEKL. The CDR3 coding sequence is TGCGCCAGCAGCCAAGATCGAGGAAACTATGGCTACACCTTC. The encoded protein is CASSQDRGNYGYTF.

V usage is TRBV29-1 and J usage is TRBJ1-2, with a possible D match to TRBD1 (5 bases). This CDR3 has 13 residues. Germline V gives CDR1 SQVTM, CDR2 ANQGSEA. V dropped 2 bases and J dropped 7 bases, with 14 bases sitting between them. CDR3 amino acids: CSVEIIGGFGYTF. CDR3 in DNA: TGCAGCGTTGAAATTATTGGGGGGTTTGGCTACACCTTC.

This clone was observed a handful of times. The chain couples TRBV9 to TRBJ2-1, with 9 bases identical to TRBD2. The junction had 12 bases not matched to a gene; V was cut back by 4 bases and J by 10 bases. Looked up from germline, CDR1 is SGDLS and CDR2 is YYNGEE. The CDR3 is made up of 15 amino acids. Here the CDR3 reads CASSSSGGLVREQFF. DNA of the CDR3: TGTGCCAGCAGCTCAAGCGGGGGGCTTGTTCGGGAGCAGTTCTTC.

This clone has a handful of counts. V usage is TRBV4-3 and J usage is TRBJ2-4, with D perhaps matching TRBD1 (6 bases). V was pared by 0 bases and J by 6 bases, with 15 bases between. The CDR3 sequence is 16 residues long. From germline, CDR1 is LGHNA and CDR2 YSLEER. DNA of the CDR3: TGCGCCAGCAGCCAAGATTACCCCAAGACAGGAAACATTCAGTACTTC. Amino acids: CASSQDYPKTGNIQYF.

The V call is TRBV19, the J call TRBJ2-1; TRBD2 matches 9 bases. The CDR3 extends over 15 amino acids. Germline V gives CDR1 LNHDA, CDR2 SQIVND (reference sequence). The J segment lost 2 bases and the V segment lost 5 bases, leaving 4 bases of the junction unmatched. The CDR3 DNA reads TGTGCCAGTAGTGTTAGCGGGGGCCCCTACAATGAGCAGTTCTTC. Its protein product is CASSVSGGPYNEQFF.